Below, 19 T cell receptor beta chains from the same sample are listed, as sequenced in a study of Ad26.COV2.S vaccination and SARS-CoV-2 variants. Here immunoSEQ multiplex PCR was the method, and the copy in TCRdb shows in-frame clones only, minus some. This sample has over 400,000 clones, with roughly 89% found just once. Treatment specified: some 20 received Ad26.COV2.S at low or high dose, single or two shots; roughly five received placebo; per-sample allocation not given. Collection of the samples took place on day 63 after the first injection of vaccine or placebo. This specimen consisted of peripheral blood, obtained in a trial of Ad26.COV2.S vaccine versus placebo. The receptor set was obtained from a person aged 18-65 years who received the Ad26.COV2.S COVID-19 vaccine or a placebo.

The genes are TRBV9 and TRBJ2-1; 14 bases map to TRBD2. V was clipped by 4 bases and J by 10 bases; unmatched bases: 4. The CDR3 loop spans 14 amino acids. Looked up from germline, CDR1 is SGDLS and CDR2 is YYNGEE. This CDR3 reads CASSPWTSGGEQFF. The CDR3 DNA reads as TGTGCCAGCAGCCCCTGGACTAGCGGGGGGGAGCAGTTCTTC.

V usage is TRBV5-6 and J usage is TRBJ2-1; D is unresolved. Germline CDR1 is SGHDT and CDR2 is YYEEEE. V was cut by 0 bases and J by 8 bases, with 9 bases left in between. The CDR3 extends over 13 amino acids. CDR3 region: CASSLEGLHEQFF. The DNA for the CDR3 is TGTGCCAGCAGCTTGGAAGGGTTGCATGAGCAGTTCTTC.

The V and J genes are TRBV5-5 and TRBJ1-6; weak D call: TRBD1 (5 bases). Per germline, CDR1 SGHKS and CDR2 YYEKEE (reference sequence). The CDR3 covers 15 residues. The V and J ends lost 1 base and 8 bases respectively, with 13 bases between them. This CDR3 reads CASSLRPAGDSPLHF. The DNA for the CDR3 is TGTGCCAGCAGCTTGCGTCCAGCGGGGGATTCACCCCTCCACTTT.

This chain's CDR3 is CASSKTHAVQGHNQPQHF. CDR3 sequence (DNA): TGTGCCAGCAGCAAAACCCACGCCGTACAGGGGCACAATCAGCCCCAGCATTTT. The V and J genes are TRBV21-1 and TRBJ1-5; TRBD1, as called in the table, went unchecked against the DNA. TRBV21-1 is listed as a pseudogene. CDR3 size: 18 residues.

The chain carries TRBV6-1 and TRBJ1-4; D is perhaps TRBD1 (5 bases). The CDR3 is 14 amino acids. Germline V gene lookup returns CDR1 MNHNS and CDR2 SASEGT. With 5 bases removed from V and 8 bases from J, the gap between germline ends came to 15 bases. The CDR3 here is CASSPAGLGEKLFF. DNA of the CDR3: TGTGCCAGCAGTCCGGCAGGGTTGGGCGAAAAACTGTTTTTT.

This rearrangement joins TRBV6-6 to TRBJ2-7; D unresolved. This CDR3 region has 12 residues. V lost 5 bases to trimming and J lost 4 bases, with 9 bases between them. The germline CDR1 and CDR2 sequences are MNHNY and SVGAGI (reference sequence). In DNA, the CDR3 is TGTGCCAGCAGTCCGGTTGGGTACGAGCAGTACTTC. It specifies CASSPVGYEQYF.

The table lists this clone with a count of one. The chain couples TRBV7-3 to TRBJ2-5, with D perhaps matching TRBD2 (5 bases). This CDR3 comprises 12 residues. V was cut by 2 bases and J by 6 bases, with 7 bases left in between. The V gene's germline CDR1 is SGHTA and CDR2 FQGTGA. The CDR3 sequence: CASSLEGKTQYF. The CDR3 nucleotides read TGTGCCAGCAGCTTAGAGGGAAAGACCCAGTACTTC.

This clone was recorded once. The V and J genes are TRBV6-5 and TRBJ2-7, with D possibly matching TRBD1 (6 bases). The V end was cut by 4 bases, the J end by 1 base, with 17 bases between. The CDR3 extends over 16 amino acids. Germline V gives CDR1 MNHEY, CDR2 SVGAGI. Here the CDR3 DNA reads TGTGCCAGCAGTTTTAGAAACCCGGACAGTTCCTACGAGCAGTACTTC. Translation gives CASSFRNPDSSYEQYF.

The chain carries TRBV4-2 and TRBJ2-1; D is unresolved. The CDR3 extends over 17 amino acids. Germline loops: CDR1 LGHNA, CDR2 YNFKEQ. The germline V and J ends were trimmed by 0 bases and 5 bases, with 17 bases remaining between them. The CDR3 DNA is TGTGCCAGCAGCCAAGAATCCTCGGCCCACCGGGACAATGAGCAGTTCTTC. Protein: CASSQESSAHRDNEQFF.

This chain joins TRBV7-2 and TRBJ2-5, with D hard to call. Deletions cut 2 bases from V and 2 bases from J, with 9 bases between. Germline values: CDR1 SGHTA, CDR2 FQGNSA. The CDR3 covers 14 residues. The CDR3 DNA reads TGTGCCAGCAGCTTAAGGGCCAGTCAAGAGACCCAGTACTTC. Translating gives CASSLRASQETQYF.

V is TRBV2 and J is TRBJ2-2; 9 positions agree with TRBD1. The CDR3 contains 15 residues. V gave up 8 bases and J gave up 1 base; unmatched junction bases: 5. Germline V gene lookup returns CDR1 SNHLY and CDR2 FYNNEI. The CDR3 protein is CASAKGQGNTGELFF. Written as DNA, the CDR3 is TGTGCCAGCGCTAAGGGACAGGGGAACACCGGGGAGCTGTTTTTT.

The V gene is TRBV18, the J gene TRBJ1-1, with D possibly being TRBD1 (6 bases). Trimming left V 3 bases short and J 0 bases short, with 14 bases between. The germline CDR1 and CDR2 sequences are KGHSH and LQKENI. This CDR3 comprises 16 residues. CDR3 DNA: TGTGCCAGCTCACCTCGGACAGCCGGCATGAACACTGAAGCTTTCTTT. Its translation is CASSPRTAGMNTEAFF.

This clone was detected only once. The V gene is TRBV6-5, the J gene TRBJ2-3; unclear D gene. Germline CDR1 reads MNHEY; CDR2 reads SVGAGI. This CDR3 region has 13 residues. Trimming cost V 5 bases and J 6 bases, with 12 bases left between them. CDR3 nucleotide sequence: TGTGCCAGCAGTCCCTACGTAGGGGATACGCAGTATTTT. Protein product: CASSPYVGDTQYF.

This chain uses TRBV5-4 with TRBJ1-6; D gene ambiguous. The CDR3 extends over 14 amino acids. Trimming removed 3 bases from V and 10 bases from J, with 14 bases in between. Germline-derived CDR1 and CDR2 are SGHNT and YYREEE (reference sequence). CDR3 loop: CASSSRSGESPLHF. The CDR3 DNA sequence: TGTGCCAGCAGCTCTAGATCAGGAGAATCACCCCTCCACTTT.

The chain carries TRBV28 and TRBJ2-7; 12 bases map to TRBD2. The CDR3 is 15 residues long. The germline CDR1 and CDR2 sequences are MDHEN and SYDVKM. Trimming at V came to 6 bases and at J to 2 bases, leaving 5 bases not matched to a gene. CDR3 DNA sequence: TGTGCCAGCAGGCGGACTAGCGGGACTGCCTACGAGCAGTACGTC. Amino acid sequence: CASRRTSGTAYEQYV.

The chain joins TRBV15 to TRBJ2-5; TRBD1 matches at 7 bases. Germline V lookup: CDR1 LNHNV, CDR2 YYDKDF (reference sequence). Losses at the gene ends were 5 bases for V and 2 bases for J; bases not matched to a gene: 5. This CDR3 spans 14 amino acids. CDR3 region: CATSSRQGQETQYF. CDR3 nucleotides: TGTGCCACCAGCTCGCGACAGGGACAAGAGACCCAGTACTTC.

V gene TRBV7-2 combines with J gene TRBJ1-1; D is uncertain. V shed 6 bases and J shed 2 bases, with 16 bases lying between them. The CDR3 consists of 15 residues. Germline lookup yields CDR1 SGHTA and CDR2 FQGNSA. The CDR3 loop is CASSFFFRTNTEAFF. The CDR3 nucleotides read TGTGCCAGCAGTTTTTTTTTCAGGACTAACACTGAAGCTTTCTTT.

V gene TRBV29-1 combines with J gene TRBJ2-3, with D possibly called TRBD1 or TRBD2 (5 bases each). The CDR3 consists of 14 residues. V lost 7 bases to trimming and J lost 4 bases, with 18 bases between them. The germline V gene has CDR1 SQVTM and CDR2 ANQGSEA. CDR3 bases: TGCAGCGCCCGGACTGACCCACAGGCAGATACGCAGTATTTT. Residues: CSARTDPQADTQYF.

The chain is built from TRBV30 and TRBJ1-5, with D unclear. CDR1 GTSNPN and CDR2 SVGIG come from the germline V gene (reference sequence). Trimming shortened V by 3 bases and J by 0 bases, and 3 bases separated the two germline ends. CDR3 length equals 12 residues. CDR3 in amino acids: CAWRPSNQPQHF. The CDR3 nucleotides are TGTGCCTGGAGGCCTAGCAATCAGCCCCAGCATTTT.